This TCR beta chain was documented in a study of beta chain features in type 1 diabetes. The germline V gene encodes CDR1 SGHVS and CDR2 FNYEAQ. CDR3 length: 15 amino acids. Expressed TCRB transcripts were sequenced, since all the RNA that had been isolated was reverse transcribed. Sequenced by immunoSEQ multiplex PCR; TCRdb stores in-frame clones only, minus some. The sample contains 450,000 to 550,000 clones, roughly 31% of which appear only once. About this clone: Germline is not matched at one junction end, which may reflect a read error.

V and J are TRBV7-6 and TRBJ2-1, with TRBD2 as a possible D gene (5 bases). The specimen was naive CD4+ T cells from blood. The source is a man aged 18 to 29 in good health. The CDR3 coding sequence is TGTGCCAGCAGCCTAGCATCGCCCCCTTACAATGAGCAGTTCTTC. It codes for CASSLASPPYNEQFF.